This is a list of T cell receptor beta chains from one sample in a study of tumor and adjacent non-tumor tissue in lung cancer. TCRdb re-analysed the multiplex PCR reads in MiXCR, keeping a single row per CDR3 protein. The sample lists around 60,000 distinct CDR3 sequences, around 64% occurring once. Sequenced: distant non-tumor lung tissue. All receptors come from a man in his 70s with non-small cell lung cancer. The CDR3 runs from the conserved cysteine through the conserved F or W. The size of a clone is reported for some rows only, either as once, few or many, or as a class for expanded clones.

size	V	J	CDR3
-	TRBV11-2	TRBJ2-7	CVSCLGTGNEQYF
-	TRBV5-5	TRBJ1-2	CVSSLASGLYGYTF
many	TRBV5-6	TRBJ2-3	CASSFLRTDTQYF
few	TRBV11-1	TRBJ2-5	CAITRGNPQESQYF
few	TRBV6-2/TRBV6-3	TRBJ2-1	CASSPPLLGGREQFF
medium-sized	TRBV4-1	TRBJ1-1	CASSQVVGITEAFF
-	TRBV6-5	TRBJ2-3	CTSSYSKPPGSDAHHF
-	TRBV12-3/TRBV12-4	TRBJ1-1	CACSLGRDYEAFF
-	TRBV20-1	TRBJ2-4	CSARDKSKNIQYF
-	TRBV11-2	TRBJ2-7	CASSPITQRNEQYF